The 10 T cell receptor beta chains given below trace back to one sample, sequenced in a study of T-cell reconstitution after alpha-beta-depleted transplantation in children. TCRbeta library preparation incorporated unique molecular identifiers. Via MiXCR, TCRdb re-called the PCR reads, giving one row per CDR3 protein. This repertoire shows 490,000 or so distinct CDR3 sequences, approximately 12% found once; its top ten account for under 7%. Sequenced here: PBMCs from the stem cell graft donor, sampled from the stem cell graft. These receptors all come from a human donor who donated a stem cell graft to a child with combined immunodeficiency.

This clonotype was seen repeatedly, ten times or more. The genes are TRBV18 and TRBJ2-1; unclear D gene. The ends were cut back, 2 bases at V and 6 bases at J, with 8 bases in the middle. The CDR3 spans 13 residues. Germline V gene data show CDR1 as KGHSH and CDR2 as LQKENI. CDR3 in DNA: TGTGCCAGCTCACCAGAGGATCCCAATGAGCAGTTCTTC. Its protein product is CASSPEDPNEQFF.

Many counts were recorded for this clonotype. V and J are TRBV5-1 and TRBJ2-6; 7 bases line up with TRBD1. Losses at the gene ends were 3 bases for V and 8 bases for J; bases not matched to a gene: 5. Germline values: CDR1 SGHRS, CDR2 YFSETQ. The CDR3 runs to 14 residues. CDR3 in DNA: TGCGCCAGCAGCTATGACAGGGTGACCAACGTCCTGACTTTC. Residues: CASSYDRVTNVLTF.

This clonotype appeared a few times. This chain joins TRBV5-1 and TRBJ2-2; weak D call: TRBD1 (6 bases). Trimming took 4 bases from V and 3 from J, leaving 16 bases between them. The germline gives CDR1 SGHRS, CDR2 YFSETQ. There are 16 residues in the CDR3. The CDR3 loop is CASSKVPPGDTGELFF. Here the CDR3 DNA reads TGCGCCAGCAGCAAGGTTCCCCCAGGGGACACCGGGGAGCTGTTTTTT. Supplemented by reference TRBV5-1 and TRBJ2-2, the full variable domain reads KAGVTQTPRYLIKTRGQQVTLSCSPISGHRSVSWYQQTPGQGLQFLFEYFSETQRNKGNFPGRFSGRQFSNSRSEMNVSTLELGDSALYLCASSKVPPGDTGELFFGEGSRLTVL.

This clonotype has a handful of counts. The chain recombines TRBV7-8 with TRBJ2-7, with no clear D. The CDR3 runs 11 residues. V lost 1 base and J lost 7, with 5 bases in between. Germline V gene data show CDR1 as SGHVS and CDR2 as FQNEAQ. The CDR3 spells CASSLVREQYF. In nucleotides, the CDR3 is TGTGCCAGCAGCTTAGTTCGGGAGCAGTACTTC. The full variable domain, in which reference TRBV7-8 and TRBJ2-7 provide the parts outside the CDR3, is GAGVSQSPRYKVAKRGQDVALRCDPISGHVSLFWYQQALGQGPEFLTYFQNEAQLDKSGLPSDRFFAERPEGSVSTLKIQRTQQEDSAVYLCASSLVREQYFGPGTRLTVT.

Only a few counts were recorded for this clonotype. The V gene is TRBV25-1, the J gene TRBJ2-5, with a tentative D call TRBD2 (5 bases). The ends were cut back, 6 bases at V and 5 bases at J, with 10 bases in the middle. Germline V CDR1 and CDR2: MGHDK, SYGVNS. The CDR3 spans 12 residues. The CDR3, as DNA: TGTGCCAGCAGCAGACCGGGGGAGACCCAGTACTTC. It translates to CASSRPGETQYF.

This clonotype has more than one count but fewer than ten. The chain joins TRBV7-9 to TRBJ2-3; no clear D gene. This CDR3 is 13 amino acids long. The germline CDR1 and CDR2 sequences are SEHNR and FQNEAQ (reference sequence). V lost 4 bases, J lost 9 bases, and 14 bases lay in between. In DNA, the CDR3 is TGTGCCAGCAGCTACGACCCAGTAGAAACGCAGTATTTT. Protein sequence: CASSYDPVETQYF. Looking up the rest from reference TRBV7-9 and TRBJ2-3 gives the full variable domain: DTGVSQNPRHKITKRGQNVTFRCDPISEHNRLYWYRQTLGQGPEFLTYFQNEAQLEKSRLLSDRFSAERPKGSFSTLEIQRTEQGDSAMYLCASSYDPVETQYFGPGTRLTVL.

This chain connects TRBV12-3 or TRBV12-4 to TRBJ1-5; weak D call: TRBD1 (5 bases). The CDR3 extends over 14 amino acids. Deletions cut 1 base from V and 6 bases from J, with 10 bases between. The CDR3 loop reads CASSLEVGTQPQHF. In DNA form, the CDR3 reads TGTGCCAGCAGTTTAGAGGTCGGGACTCAGCCCCAGCATTTT.

This clonotype was picked up many times. The CDR3 nucleotides are TGTGCCAGCAGTTACGGGACAGGGAACTATGGCTACACCTTC. Protein: CASSYGTGNYGYTF. The chain combines TRBV6-5 with TRBJ1-2; 9 bases agree with TRBD1. V lost 2 bases and J lost 2; bases outside the gene matches: 0. The CDR3 is 14 residues long. Germline CDR1 reads MNHEY; CDR2 reads SVGAGI.

This clonotype was found a few times. This rearrangement joins TRBV29-1 to TRBJ2-7, with 8 bases matching TRBD2. The CDR3 extends over 13 amino acids. Germline V CDR1 and CDR2: SQVTM, ANQGSEA. V shed 5 bases, J shed 6 bases, and the junction held 9 bases outside the gene matches. This CDR3 is CSVRPTGGGEQYF. CDR3 bases: TGCAGCGTTCGTCCTACGGGGGGGGGCGAGCAGTACTTC.

This clonotype was seen ten or more times. V usage is TRBV5-5 and J usage is TRBJ2-3; D not resolved. Germline lookup yields CDR1 SGHKS and CDR2 YYEKEE (reference sequence). V shed 9 bases and J shed 3 bases, with 11 bases lying between them. This CDR3 has 12 amino acids. The CDR3 sequence is CATLDATDTQYF. The DNA of the CDR3 is TGTGCCACCCTAGACGCTACAGATACGCAGTATTTT.